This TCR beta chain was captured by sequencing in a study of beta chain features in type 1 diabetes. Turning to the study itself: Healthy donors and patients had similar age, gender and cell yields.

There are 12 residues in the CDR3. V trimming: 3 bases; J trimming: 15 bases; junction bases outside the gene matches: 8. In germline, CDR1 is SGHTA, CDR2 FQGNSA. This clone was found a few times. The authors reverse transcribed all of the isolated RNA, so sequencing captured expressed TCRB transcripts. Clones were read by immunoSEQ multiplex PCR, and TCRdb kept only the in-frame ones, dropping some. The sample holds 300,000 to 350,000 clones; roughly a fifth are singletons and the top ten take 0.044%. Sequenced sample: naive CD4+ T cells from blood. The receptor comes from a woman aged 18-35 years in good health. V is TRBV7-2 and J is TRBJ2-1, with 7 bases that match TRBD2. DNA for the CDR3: TGTGCCAGCAGCTTCCCGGGACTACCGATGTTCTTC. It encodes CASSFPGLPMFF.